This T cell receptor beta chain was captured by sequencing in a study of blood T cell repertoires in COVID-19. Study as a whole: There were acute and convalescent COVID-19 samples, and they came from the United States, Italy and Spain. T cells, B-cell-depleted T cells, or PBMCs supplied cDNA or gDNA.

Living in roughly 25 US areas, the participants were between roughly 18 and 89 years of age. Participants reported their clinical history, and cohort assignment relied on those reports. Germline CDR1 is SGHVS and CDR2 is FNYEAQ. CDR3 size: 14 residues. V lost 5 bases, J lost 0 bases, and 10 bases lay in between. The table came from immunoSEQ multiplex PCR; TCRdb's copy has only in-frame clones and leaves some out. Of about 140,000 clones in the sample, 84% were seen once. This clone was found once. The sequence was obtained from a woman in her fifties or sixties with acute COVID-19. J is TRBJ2-5 and V is TRBV7-6; D unresolved. Sequencing input: PBMCs or T cells enriched from blood (not recorded which). CDR3 DNA: TGTGCCAGCAGCCTAACCGGGTACCAAGAGACCCAGTACTTC. Its protein is CASSLTGYQETQYF.